This T cell receptor (beta chain) is drawn from a study of T cell responses to AZD1222 COVID-19 vaccine. About the study: Second-dose schedules of about 4 or about 12 weeks were combined.

Germline trimming cut 5 bases from V and 3 bases from J; bases unmatched to any gene: 6. Germline V gene sequence: CDR1 GTSNPN, CDR2 SVGIG (reference sequence). There are 13 residues in the CDR3. Concerning this clone: What it binds is unknown.

Profiled with immunoSEQ multiplex PCR; TCRdb holds only in-frame clones, not every one. The sample holds 99,000 or so clones; approximately 90% are singletons and the top ten take around 3.2%. Study-level findings and limits: When two AZD1222 doses had been given, Spike-specific TCR breadth and depth rose. Clonal diversity was possibly underestimated; the donors were predominantly white British and more often female. Every sample of the repertoires postdated the peak T cell response.

The TCR sequence derives from an adult in good health. This rearrangement joins TRBV30 to TRBJ1-1, with 7 bases aligning to TRBD1. The source was peripheral blood, collected on day 0 of AZD1222 vaccination. DNA of the CDR3: TGTGCCTGGGACAGGGTAAAGGACACTGAAGCTTTCTTT. Translating it yields CAWDRVKDTEAFF.